This TCR beta chain was retrieved from a study of T cell repertoires in cytomegalovirus infection (dated by TCRdb to about 2019). For the wider study: Alongside well-studied HLA-B-restricted epitopes, the peptide stimulations were aimed at recently identified HLA-C-restricted CMV epitopes, whose presentation resists viral immunomodulation. Because public TCR beta signatures pointed to carriage of CMV infection together with the matching HLA type, the HLA type of each donor mattered for the analysis. General study outcomes and caveats: The ex vivo response was dominated by HLA-C-restricted CMV-specific TCR beta clonotypes, and the single most frequent clonotype in two of eight donors was supplied by these HLA-C-restricted clonotypes. In both this cohort and an independent approximately 350-donor cohort, the cumulative frequency of public TCR beta family members distinguished carriers of CMV infection plus the relevant HLA type.

In the paper's terms, the treatment or condition label means: in vitro stimulation with specific CMV peptide epitopes to enrich CMV-specific T cells. This clonotype was counted a few times. Its antigen remains undetermined. The sample holds no much larger clone one base away, and base qualities are not on file. As encoded in the germline V gene (reference sequence), CDR1 is GTSNPN while CDR2 is SVGIG. Taken from cysteine to phenylalanine, the CDR3 has 15 residues. Just CDR3 DNA is preserved here, 45 bases in frame from base 1. Deletion took 0 bases off V and 2 bases off J, with a span of 11 bases between the germline ends. The data were produced on an Illumina HiSeq 1500. TCRdb reanalyzed the raw reads on its own, using fastp at Q25 for trimming and MiXCR for clone calling, and kept in-frame beta chains. Here each entry gathers all rows of one CDR3 protein and keeps the most common genes and DNA. The sample table records tens of thousands of distinct CDR3 sequences; about 24% of these occur just once. The ten largest make up roughly 50% of the sample.

Specimen: CD8+ T cells from cultured PBMCs, collected from culture after CMV antigen stimulation. Recombination linked TRBV30 to TRBJ2-1; the D segment could be TRBD2, given 5 matching bases. The clonotype was recovered from a human donor in good health (CMV status not recorded). Some clones in this sample may be carry-over from other donors' samples. The sequenced DNA: TGTGCCTGGAGTGTAGGCGGGCCTCCCTACAATGAGCAGTTCTTC. Its protein product is CAWSVGGPPYNEQFF.